The entry below describes one T cell receptor beta chain. Original handling: Reference gene primer amplification gave nucleated cell count estimates. Measured with immunoSEQ multiplex PCR; TCRdb has only the in-frame clones, and not every one. V and J calls and clone size are those listed in that table; D and trimming were worked out from the DNA. The sample contains about 440,000 clones, roughly 89% of which appear only once. This sample stems from a study of blood T cell repertoires in COVID-19. About the study: Specimens from acute and convalescent COVID-19 originated in the United States, Italy and Spain. T cells, B-cell-depleted T cells, or PBMCs provided the cDNA or gDNA that served as material.

The CDR3 runs to 16 residues. The V segment lost 0 bases and the J segment 5 bases; nucleotides outside the gene matches: 2. Germline CDR1 and CDR2: MGHRA and YSYEKL. This receptor was identified in a woman aged 25 to 45 with acute or convalescent COVID-19. The sequencing sample was made of peripheral blood. This chain links TRBV4-1 with TRBJ2-2; 11 bases are a match to TRBD2. For the CDR3, the DNA is TGCGCCAGCAGCCAAGAATCTAGCGGGGGGACCGGGGAGCTGTTTTTT. This sequence encodes CASSQESSGGTGELFF.